The rows below give T cell receptor beta chains drawn from one sample of a study of blood T cell repertoires in COVID-19. Data came from immunoSEQ multiplex PCR; TCRdb stores just in-frame clones and leaves some out. Of 220,000 or so clones listed, around 91% were seen once; the top ten hold approximately 3.5%. Sequencing input: PBMCs or T cells enriched from blood (not recorded which). The receptors here all came from a woman between 18 and 30 years old in a cohort exposed to, infected with or recovered from COVID-19 (not recorded which). Each CDR3 is given with its conserved first and last residue. A D gene is named only where the DNA matches it firmly. A clone size is listed for some rows: how often the clone was seen (once, few, many), or a class if it is expanded.

>TRBV7-9|NA|NA|TRBJ1-3
CASSLPPQQHSGNTIYF
TGTGCCAGCAGCTTACCCCCACAACAACACTCTGGAAACACCATATATTTT
>TRBV5-4|NA|NA|TRBJ2-7
CASSEQGRYEQYF
TGTGCCAGCAGCGAACAGGGACGCTACGAGCAGTACTTC
>TRBV7-9|NA|TRBD2|TRBJ2-7
CASRGLAGDEQYF
TGTGCCAGCAGGGGACTAGCGGGAGACGAGCAGTACTTC
>TRBV12-3/TRBV12-4|NA|TRBD1|TRBJ1-2
CATGDRASYGYTF
TGTGCCACCGGGGACAGGGCCTCCTATGGCTACACCTTC
>TRBV7-9|NA|TRBD1|TRBJ2-1
CASSLGQGESEQFF
TGTGCCAGCAGCTTAGGACAGGGGGAGAGTGAGCAGTTCTTC
>TRBV2|NA|TRBD1|TRBJ1-2
CASSPGTGHDGYTF
TGTGCCAGCAGCCCGGGGACAGGACATGATGGCTACACCTTC
>TRBV28|NA|TRBD2|TRBJ2-3
CASRSTPGLADYTQYF
TGTGCCAGCAGATCTACCCCGGGACTAGCGGACTATACGCAGTATTTT
>TRBV6-5|NA|TRBD2|TRBJ2-1
CASRKTSGSHNEQFF
TGTGCCAGCAGAAAGACTAGCGGGAGTCATAATGAGCAGTTCTTC
>TRBV5-6|NA|NA|TRBJ1-1
CASSLATLNTEAFF
TGTGCCAGCAGCTTGGCAACTTTGAACACTGAAGCTTTCTTT
>TRBV20-1|once|TRBD2|TRBJ2-7
CSASFSGGPSPYEQYF
TGCAGTGCTAGTTTTAGCGGGGGCCCCTCCCCCTACGAGCAGTACTTC
>TRBV28|NA|NA|TRBJ1-2
CASSPAGRRNYGYTF
TGTGCCAGCAGTCCGGCGGGAAGGAGGAACTATGGCTACACCTTC
>TRBV6-6|NA|TRBD1|TRBJ1-1
CASGKGAPTEAFF
TGTGCCAGCGGCAAGGGGGCGCCCACTGAAGCTTTCTTT
>TRBV7-9|NA|NA|TRBJ2-2
CASSLVNIGGELFF
TGTGCCAGCAGCTTAGTCAATATCGGCGGGGAGCTGTTTTTT
>TRBV5-4|NA|NA|TRBJ1-1
CASSLRLNTEAFF
TGTGCCAGCAGCTTGCGTTTGAACACTGAAGCTTTCTTT
>TRBV14|NA|NA|TRBJ2-4
CASSQVLGNIQYF
TGTGCCAGCAGCCAAGTTCTAGGCAACATTCAGTACTTC
>TRBV15|NA|NA|TRBJ1-3
CATSRENISGNTIYF
TGTGCCACCAGCAGAGAGAACATCTCTGGAAACACCATATATTTT
>TRBV11-2|once|TRBD1|TRBJ2-5
CASSRTGETQYF
TGTGCCAGCAGCAGGACAGGGGAGACCCAGTACTTC
>TRBV4-2|NA|TRBD1|TRBJ2-5
CASSQNRGRKETQYF
TGTGCCAGCAGCCAGAACAGGGGGCGCAAGGAGACCCAGTACTTC
>TRBV24-1|NA|NA|TRBJ2-7
CATSEARGYEQYF
TGTGCCACCAGTGAGGCCAGGGGCTACGAGCAGTACTTC
>TRBV10-3|NA|NA|TRBJ1-2
CAIRPGESYGYTF
TGTGCCATCAGGCCGGGAGAATCCTATGGCTACACCTTC
>TRBV2|NA|TRBD2|TRBJ2-2
CASSEMRREYGGELFF
TGTGCCAGCAGTGAGATGCGGCGGGAGTACGGCGGGGAGCTGTTTTTT
>TRBV14|once|NA|TRBJ1-6
CASSQDMDSNSPLHF
TGTGCCAGCAGCCAAGATATGGACAGTAATTCACCCCTCCACTTT
>TRBV18|NA|TRBD2|TRBJ2-5
CASSQLAGGNQETQYF
TGTGCCAGCTCACAGCTAGCGGGGGGCAACCAAGAGACCCAGTACTTC
>TRBV2|NA|NA|TRBJ1-5
CASSETPGHNQPQHF
TGTGCCAGCAGTGAGACTCCGGGACACAATCAGCCCCAGCATTTT
>TRBV3-1/TRBV3-2|NA|NA|TRBJ1-2
CASSQDMQGLNGYTF
TGTGCCAGCAGCCAAGATATGCAGGGACTAAATGGCTACACCTTC
>TRBV10-3|NA|NA|TRBJ1-3
CAMGVAEDSGNTIYF
TGTGCCATGGGGGTAGCGGAGGACTCTGGAAACACCATATATTTT
>TRBV11-3|NA|TRBD1|TRBJ1-1
CASSPRTGEDTEAFF
TGTGCCAGCAGTCCCCGGACAGGGGAGGACACTGAAGCTTTCTTT
>TRBV10-3|NA|NA|TRBJ1-1
CAISESYKIEAFF
TGTGCCATCAGTGAGTCCTATAAGATTGAAGCTTTCTTT
>TRBV14|NA|TRBD1|TRBJ1-2
CASSTRTGNGYTF
TGTGCCAGCAGTACCCGGACAGGGAATGGCTACACCTTC
>TRBV24-1|NA|TRBD1|TRBJ2-1
CATSEHSGQGSINEQFF
TGTGCCACCAGTGAACATTCGGGACAGGGCTCAATCAATGAGCAGTTCTTC
>TRBV28|NA|NA|TRBJ1-2
CASSQGPYYGYTF
TGTGCCAGCAGTCAGGGGCCTTACTATGGCTACACCTTC
>TRBV5-6|NA|NA|TRBJ1-2
CASSPAAYGYTF
TGTGCCAGCAGCCCGGCGGCTTATGGCTACACCTTC
>TRBV10-3|NA|NA|TRBJ1-1
CAIRQGGSEAFF
TGTGCCATCAGACAGGGTGGCTCTGAAGCTTTCTTT
>TRBV13|NA|TRBD2|TRBJ2-1
CASSILAGGINSYNEQFF
TGTGCCAGCAGCATACTAGCGGGAGGAATCAATTCCTACAATGAGCAGTTCTTC
>TRBV6-5|NA|TRBD2|TRBJ2-7
CASSYSSSGVYEQYF
TGTGCCAGCAGTTACTCGTCTAGCGGAGTCTACGAGCAGTACTTC
>TRBV11-2|NA|TRBD1|TRBJ2-7
CASSFRGPDYEQYF
TGTGCCAGCAGCTTCAGGGGGCCGGATTACGAGCAGTACTTC
>TRBV13|NA|TRBD1|TRBJ2-2
CASSQGQFTGELFF
TGTGCCAGCAGCCAGGGACAGTTCACCGGGGAGCTGTTTTTT
>TRBV28|NA|TRBD1|TRBJ2-4
CASSWGQVIAKNIQYF
TGTGCCAGCAGTTGGGGACAGGTGATAGCCAAAAACATTCAGTACTTC
>TRBV5-4|NA|TRBD1|TRBJ2-2
CASSASGTGTPGELFF
TGTGCCAGCAGCGCGAGCGGGACAGGGACTCCCGGGGAGCTGTTTTTT
>TRBV6-5|NA|NA|TRBJ1-1
CASTRRDNDEAFF
TGTGCCAGCACCAGACGGGACAATGATGAAGCTTTCTTT
>TRBV12-3/TRBV12-4|NA|NA|TRBJ1-2
CASSNAGIGYTF
TGTGCCAGCAGTAATGCAGGGATTGGCTACACCTTC
>TRBV23-1|NA|NA|TRBJ2-3
CAIPTGQSNRWRSGNTQYF
TGCGCCATCCCGACCGGACAGTCCAATCGGTGGCGAAGCGGGAATACGCAGTATTTT
>TRBV5-1|NA|NA|TRBJ1-4
CASSQRDNNEKLFF
TGCGCCAGCAGCCAACGGGACAATAATGAAAAACTGTTTTTT
>TRBV12-3/TRBV12-4|NA|NA|TRBJ1-1
CASSLGTAEAFF
TGTGCCAGCAGTTTAGGGACAGCTGAAGCTTTCTTT
>TRBV4-1|NA|NA|TRBJ1-1
CASSQEGGNTEAFF
TGCGCCAGCAGCCAAGAAGGCGGTAACACTGAAGCTTTCTTT
>TRBV18|NA|TRBD2|TRBJ2-3
CASSLGTSDHGAAYF
TGTGCCAGCTCCCTCGGGACTAGCGACCATGGAGCAGCGTATTTT
>TRBV30|few|TRBD1|TRBJ1-5
CAWGQGVQPNQPQHF
TGTGCCTGGGGACAGGGGGTTCAACCAAATCAGCCCCAGCATTTT
>TRBV27|NA|NA|TRBJ2-4
CASSPDPRVQAKNIQYF
TGTGCCAGCAGTCCCGACCCGCGGGTGCAGGCCAAAAACATTCAGTACTTC